This T cell receptor beta chain was captured in a study of cytomegalovirus exposure and HLA in healthy donors. Study-wide context: A subsequent analysis stated that the 100 to 150 validation repertoires were run on the same platform as the roughly 620 first-cohort repertoires.

Findings and limits, study-wide: In vitro experiments confirmed that three CMV-associated chains were specific for CMV antigens. Investigators reported 150 to 200 TCR beta chains as tied to cytomegalovirus.

This clone has a single count. Its specificity is unknown. Germline CDR1 reads MNHEY; CDR2 reads SMNVEV (reference sequence). The V end was cut by 0 bases, the J end by 4 bases, with 10 bases between. This CDR3 region has 15 residues. The repertoire was sequenced with immunoSEQ multiplex PCR; TCRdb's copy has only in-frame clones and lacks some. The sample carries about 180,000 clones, about 85% recorded once. The donors belonged to the roughly 110-subject validation cohort, separate from the roughly 710-subject first cohort. This sequence was found in a man between 18 and 29 years old in good health and CMV-seropositive. The V and J genes are TRBV27 and TRBJ1-5; tentative D call: TRBD1 (5 bases). The sequencing sample was made of PBMCs. CDR3 loop: CASSLSREGNQPQHF. As DNA, the CDR3 is TGTGCCAGCAGTTTATCGAGGGAGGGGAATCAGCCCCAGCATTTT.